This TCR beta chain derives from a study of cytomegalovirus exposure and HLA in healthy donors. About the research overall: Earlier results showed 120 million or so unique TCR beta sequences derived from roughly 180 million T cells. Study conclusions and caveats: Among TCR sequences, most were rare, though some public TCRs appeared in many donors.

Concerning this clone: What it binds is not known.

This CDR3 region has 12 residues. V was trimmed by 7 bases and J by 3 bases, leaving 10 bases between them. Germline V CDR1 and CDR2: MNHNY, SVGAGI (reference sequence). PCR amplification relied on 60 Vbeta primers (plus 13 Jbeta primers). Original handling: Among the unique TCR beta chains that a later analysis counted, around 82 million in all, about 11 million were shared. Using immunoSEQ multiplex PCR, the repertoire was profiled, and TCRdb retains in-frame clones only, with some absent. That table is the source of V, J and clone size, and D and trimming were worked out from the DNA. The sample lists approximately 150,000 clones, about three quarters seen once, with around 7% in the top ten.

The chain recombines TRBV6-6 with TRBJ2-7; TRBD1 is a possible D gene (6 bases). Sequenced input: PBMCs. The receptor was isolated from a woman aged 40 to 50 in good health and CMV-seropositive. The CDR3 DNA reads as TGTGCCAGCACCACACAGGGCTACGAGCAGTACTTC. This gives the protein CASTTQGYEQYF.